The clone carrying this T cell receptor (beta chain) was found a few times. Its antigen remains unknown. These data come from a study of T-cell reconstitution after alpha-beta-depleted transplantation in children. The study, taken as a whole, reports: It was reported that alpha-beta T cells came from several hundred expanded graft clones (about two months after transplant). The main origin of T-cell counts and diversity one year after transplant was newly produced T cells.

The CDR3 loop spans 15 amino acids. V shed 6 bases and J shed 6 bases, with 20 bases lying between them. CDR1 and CDR2 from the germline V gene are DFQATT and SNEGSKA (reference sequence). Unique molecular identifiers tagged the TCRbeta library. MiXCR was run by TCRdb on the PCR reads, yielding one entry per CDR3 protein. The top ten hold 2% of the sample, which has 400,000 to 550,000 distinct CDR3 sequences, roughly 10% seen once. The rearrangement links TRBV20-1 to TRBJ2-2; D perhaps matches TRBD2 (5 bases). Sequencing was performed on PBMCs, taken before TCRalphabeta/CD19-depleted stem cell transplant. The TCR originated in a child younger than 10 with inherited bone marrow failure, due to receive a stem cell transplant. The CDR3 here is CSALAGRRLPGELFF. CDR3 bases: TGCAGTGCCCTCGCGGGCAGACGGCTGCCCGGGGAGCTGTTTTTT.